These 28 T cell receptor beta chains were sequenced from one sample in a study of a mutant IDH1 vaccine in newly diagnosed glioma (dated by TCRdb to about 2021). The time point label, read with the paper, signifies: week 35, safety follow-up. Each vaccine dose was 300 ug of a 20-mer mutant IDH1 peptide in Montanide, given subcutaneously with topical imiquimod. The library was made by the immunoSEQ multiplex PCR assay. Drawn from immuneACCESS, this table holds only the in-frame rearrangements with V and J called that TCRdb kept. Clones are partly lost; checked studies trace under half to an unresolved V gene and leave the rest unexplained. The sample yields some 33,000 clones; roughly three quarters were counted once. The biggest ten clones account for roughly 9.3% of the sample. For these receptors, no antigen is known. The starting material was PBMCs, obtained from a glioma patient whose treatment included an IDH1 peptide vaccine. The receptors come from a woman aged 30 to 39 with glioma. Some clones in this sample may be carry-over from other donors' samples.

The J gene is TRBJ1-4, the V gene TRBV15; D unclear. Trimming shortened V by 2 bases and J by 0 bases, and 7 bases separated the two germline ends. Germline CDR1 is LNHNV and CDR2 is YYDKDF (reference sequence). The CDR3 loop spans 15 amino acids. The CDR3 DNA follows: TGTGCCACCAGCAGATCCGTCGCAACTAATGAAAAACTGTTTTTT. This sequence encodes CATSRSVATNEKLFF.

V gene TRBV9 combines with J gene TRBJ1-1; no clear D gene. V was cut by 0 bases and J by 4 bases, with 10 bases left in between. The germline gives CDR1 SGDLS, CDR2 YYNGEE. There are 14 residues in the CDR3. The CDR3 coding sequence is TGTGCCAGCAGCGTAGGATCTCGGGGCACTGAAGCTTTCTTT. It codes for CASSVGSRGTEAFF.

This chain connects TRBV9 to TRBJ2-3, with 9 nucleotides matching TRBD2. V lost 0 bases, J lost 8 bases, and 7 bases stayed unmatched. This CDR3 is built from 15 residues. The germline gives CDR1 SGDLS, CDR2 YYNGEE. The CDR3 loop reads CASSVGSGRSGTQYF. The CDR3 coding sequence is TGTGCCAGCAGCGTAGGTAGCGGGAGAAGTGGTACGCAGTATTTT.

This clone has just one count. The CDR3 DNA reads TGTGCCAGCAGTCCACACAGGGTTGAGCCCCAGCATTTT. Translating it yields CASSPHRVEPQHF. The chain is built from TRBV6-5 and TRBJ1-5; D may be TRBD1 (6 bases). Germline-derived CDR1 and CDR2 are MNHEY and SVGAGI. This CDR3 comprises 13 residues. The V end was cut by 5 bases, the J end by 8 bases, with 13 bases between.

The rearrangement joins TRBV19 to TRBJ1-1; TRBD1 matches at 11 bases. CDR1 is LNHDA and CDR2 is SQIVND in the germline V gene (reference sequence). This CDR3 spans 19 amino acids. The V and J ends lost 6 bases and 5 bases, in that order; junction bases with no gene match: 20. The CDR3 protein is CASSIRPGQGVFSSTEAFF. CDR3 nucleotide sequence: TGTGCCAGTAGCATTCGACCGGGACAGGGGGTCTTTAGCTCTACTGAAGCTTTCTTT.

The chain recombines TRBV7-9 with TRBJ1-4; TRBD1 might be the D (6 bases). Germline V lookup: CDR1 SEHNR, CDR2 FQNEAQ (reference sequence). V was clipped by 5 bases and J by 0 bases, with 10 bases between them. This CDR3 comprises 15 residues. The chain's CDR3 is CASSQQGATNEKLFF. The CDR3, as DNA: TGTGCCAGCAGCCAACAGGGTGCAACTAATGAAAAACTGTTTTTT.

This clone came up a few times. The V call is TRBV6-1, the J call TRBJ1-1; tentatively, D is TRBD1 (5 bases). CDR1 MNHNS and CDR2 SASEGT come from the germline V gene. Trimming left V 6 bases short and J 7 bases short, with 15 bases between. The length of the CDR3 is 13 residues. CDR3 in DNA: TGTGCCAGCAGCCCCACTGGGGGTCTTGAAGCTTTCTTT. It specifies CASSPTGGLEAFF.

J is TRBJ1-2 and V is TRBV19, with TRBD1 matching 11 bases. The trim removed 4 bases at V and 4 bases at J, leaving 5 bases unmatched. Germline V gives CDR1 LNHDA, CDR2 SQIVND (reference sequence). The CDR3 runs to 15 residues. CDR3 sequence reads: CASSTPGTGGYGYTF. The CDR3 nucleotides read TGTGCCAGTAGTACCCCCGGGACAGGGGGCTATGGCTACACCTTC.

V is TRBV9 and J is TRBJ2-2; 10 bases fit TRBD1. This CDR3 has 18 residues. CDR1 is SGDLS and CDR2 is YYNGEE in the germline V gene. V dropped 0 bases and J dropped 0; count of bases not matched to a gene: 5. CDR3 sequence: CASSVDWTGGPNTGELFF. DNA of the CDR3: TGTGCCAGCAGCGTAGATTGGACAGGGGGGCCGAACACCGGGGAGCTGTTTTTT.

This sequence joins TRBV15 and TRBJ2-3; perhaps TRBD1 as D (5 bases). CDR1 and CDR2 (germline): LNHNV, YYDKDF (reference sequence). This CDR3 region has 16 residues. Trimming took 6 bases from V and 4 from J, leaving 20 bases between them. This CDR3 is CATSVNRNERSDTQYF. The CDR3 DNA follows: TGTGCCACCAGTGTTAACAGGAATGAGAGATCAGATACGCAGTATTTT.

The CDR3 DNA sequence: TGCAGCGTTGCCGGCGGGAGGGCCTACGAGCAGTACTTC. Amino acid sequence: CSVAGGRAYEQYF. The gene calls are TRBV29-1 and TRBJ2-7, with 9 bases identical to TRBD2. V shed 4 bases and J 2 bases; nucleotides not matched to a gene: 3. Germline assignment: CDR1 SQVTM and CDR2 ANQGSEA. This CDR3 region has 13 residues.

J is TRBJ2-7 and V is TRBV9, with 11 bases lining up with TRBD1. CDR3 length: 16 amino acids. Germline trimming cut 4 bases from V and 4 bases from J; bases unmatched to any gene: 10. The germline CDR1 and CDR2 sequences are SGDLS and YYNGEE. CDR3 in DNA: TGTGCCAGCAGCAGCCCCACCGGGACAGGGGGATACGAGCAGTACTTC. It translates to CASSSPTGTGGYEQYF.

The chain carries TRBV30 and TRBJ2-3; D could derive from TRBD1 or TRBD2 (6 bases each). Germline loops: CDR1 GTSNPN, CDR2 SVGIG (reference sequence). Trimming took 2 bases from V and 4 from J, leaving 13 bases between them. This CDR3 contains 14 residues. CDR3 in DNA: TGTGCCTGGAGTCTCACGGGGGCACCAGATACGCAGTATTTT. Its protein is CAWSLTGAPDTQYF.

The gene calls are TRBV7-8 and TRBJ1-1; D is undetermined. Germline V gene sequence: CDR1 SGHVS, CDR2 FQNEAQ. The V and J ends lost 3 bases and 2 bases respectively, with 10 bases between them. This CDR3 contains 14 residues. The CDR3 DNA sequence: TGTGCCAGCAGCTTGGGCAGTGATAACACTGAAGCTTTCTTT. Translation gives CASSLGSDNTEAFF.

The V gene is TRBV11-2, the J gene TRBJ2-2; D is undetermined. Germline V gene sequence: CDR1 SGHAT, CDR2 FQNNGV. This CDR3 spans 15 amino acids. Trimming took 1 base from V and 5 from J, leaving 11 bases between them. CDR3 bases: TGTGCCAGCAGCTTAGTACAACTATGGACCGGGGAGCTGTTTTTT. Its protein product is CASSLVQLWTGELFF.

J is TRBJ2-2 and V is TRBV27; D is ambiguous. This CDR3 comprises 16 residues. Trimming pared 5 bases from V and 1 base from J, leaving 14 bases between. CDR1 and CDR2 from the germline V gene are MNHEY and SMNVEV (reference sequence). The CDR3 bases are TGTGCCAGCAGTCCCCTCATCGGACGGAACACCGGGGAGCTGTTTTTT. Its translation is CASSPLIGRNTGELFF.

This chain's CDR3 is CSAPWGDEQFF. CDR3 DNA: TGCAGTGCTCCCTGGGGGGATGAGCAGTTCTTC. The rearrangement uses TRBV20-1 and TRBJ2-1, with D possibly being TRBD2 (6 bases). Deletions cut 5 bases from V and 8 bases from J, with 10 bases between. CDR3 length equals 11 residues. CDR1 and CDR2 (germline): DFQATT, SNEGSKA (reference sequence).

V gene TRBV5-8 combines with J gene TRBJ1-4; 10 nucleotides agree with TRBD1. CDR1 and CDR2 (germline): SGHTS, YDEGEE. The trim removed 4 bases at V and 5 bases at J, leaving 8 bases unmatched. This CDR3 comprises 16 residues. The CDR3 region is CASSPGQGQGNEKLFF. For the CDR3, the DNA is TGTGCCAGCAGCCCGGGACAGGGGCAGGGGAATGAAAAACTGTTTTTT.

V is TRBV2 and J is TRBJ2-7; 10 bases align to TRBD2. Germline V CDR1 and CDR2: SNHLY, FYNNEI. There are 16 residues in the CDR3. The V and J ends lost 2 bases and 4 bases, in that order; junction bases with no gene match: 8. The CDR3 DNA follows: TGTGCCAGCAGTGAAAGGGGAACTAGCGGGACTTACGAGCAGTACTTC. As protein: CASSERGTSGTYEQYF.

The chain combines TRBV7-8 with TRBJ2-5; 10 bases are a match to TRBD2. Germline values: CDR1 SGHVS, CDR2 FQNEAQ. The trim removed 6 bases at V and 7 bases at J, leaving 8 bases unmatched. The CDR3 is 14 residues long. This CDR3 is CASRTLAGWGTQYF. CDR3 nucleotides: TGTGCCAGCAGGACACTAGCGGGGTGGGGGACCCAGTACTTC. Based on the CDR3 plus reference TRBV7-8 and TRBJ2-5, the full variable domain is GAGVSQSPRYKVAKRGQDVALRCDPISGHVSLFWYQQALGQGPEFLTYFQNEAQLDKSGLPSDRFFAERPEGSVSTLKIQRTQQEDSAVYLCASRTLAGWGTQYFGPGTRLLVL.

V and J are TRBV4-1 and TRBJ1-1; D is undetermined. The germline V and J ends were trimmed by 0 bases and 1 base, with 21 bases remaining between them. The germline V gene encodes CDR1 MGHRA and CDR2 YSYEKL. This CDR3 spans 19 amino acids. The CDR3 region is CASSQDIRTVGWANTEAFF. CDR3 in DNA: TGCGCCAGCAGCCAAGATATCAGAACAGTTGGTTGGGCGAACACTGAAGCTTTCTTT.

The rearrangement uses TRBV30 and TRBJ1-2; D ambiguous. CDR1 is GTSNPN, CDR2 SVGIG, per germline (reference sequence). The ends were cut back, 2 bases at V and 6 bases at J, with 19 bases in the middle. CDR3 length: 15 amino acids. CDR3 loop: CAWSLWTPPRDGYTF. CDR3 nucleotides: TGTGCCTGGAGTCTATGGACCCCTCCACGAGATGGCTACACCTTC.

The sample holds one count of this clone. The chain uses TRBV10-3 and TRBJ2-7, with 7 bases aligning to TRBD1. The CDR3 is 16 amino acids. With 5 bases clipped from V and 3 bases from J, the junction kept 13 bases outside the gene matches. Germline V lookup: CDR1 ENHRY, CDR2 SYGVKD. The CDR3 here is CAISRIHGTALYEQYF. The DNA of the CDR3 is TGTGCCATCAGTCGAATCCACGGGACAGCACTCTACGAGCAGTACTTC.

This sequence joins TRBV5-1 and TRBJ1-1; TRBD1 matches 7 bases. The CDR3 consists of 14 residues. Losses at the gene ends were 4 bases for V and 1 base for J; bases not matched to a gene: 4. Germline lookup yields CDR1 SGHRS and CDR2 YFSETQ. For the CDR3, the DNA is TGCGCCAGCAGCAAGGACAGGTCGAACACTGAAGCTTTCTTT. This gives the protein CASSKDRSNTEAFF.

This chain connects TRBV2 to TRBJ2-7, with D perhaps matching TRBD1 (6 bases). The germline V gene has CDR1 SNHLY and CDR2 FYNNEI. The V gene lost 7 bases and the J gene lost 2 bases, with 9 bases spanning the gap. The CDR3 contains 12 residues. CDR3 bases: TGTGCCAGCACGGGGACACCCTACGAGCAGTACTTC. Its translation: CASTGTPYEQYF. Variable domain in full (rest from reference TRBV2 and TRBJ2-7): EPEVTQTPSHQVTQMGQEVILRCVPISNHLYFYWYRQILGQKVEFLVSFYNNEISEKSEIFDDQFSVERPDGSNFTLKIRSTKLEDSAMYFCASTGTPYEQYFGPGTRLTVT.

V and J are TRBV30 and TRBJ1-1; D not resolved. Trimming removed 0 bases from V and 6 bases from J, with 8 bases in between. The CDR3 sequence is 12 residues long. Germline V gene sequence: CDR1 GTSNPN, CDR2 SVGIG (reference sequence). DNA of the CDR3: TGTGCCTGGAGTGTACATGAAGCTGAAGCTTTCTTT. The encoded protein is CAWSVHEAEAFF.

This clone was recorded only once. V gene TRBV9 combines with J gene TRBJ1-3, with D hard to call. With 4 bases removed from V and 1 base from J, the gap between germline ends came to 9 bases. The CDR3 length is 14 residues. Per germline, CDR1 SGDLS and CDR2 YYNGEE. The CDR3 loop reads CASSSRSSGNTIYF. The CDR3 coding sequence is TGTGCCAGCAGCAGCCGGTCATCTGGAAACACCATATATTTT.

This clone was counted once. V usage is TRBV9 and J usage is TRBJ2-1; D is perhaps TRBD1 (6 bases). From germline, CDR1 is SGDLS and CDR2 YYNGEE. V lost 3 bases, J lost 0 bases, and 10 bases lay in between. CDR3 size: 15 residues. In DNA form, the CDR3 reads TGTGCCAGCAGCGCGACAGGTCTCTCCTACAATGAGCAGTTCTTC. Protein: CASSATGLSYNEQFF.